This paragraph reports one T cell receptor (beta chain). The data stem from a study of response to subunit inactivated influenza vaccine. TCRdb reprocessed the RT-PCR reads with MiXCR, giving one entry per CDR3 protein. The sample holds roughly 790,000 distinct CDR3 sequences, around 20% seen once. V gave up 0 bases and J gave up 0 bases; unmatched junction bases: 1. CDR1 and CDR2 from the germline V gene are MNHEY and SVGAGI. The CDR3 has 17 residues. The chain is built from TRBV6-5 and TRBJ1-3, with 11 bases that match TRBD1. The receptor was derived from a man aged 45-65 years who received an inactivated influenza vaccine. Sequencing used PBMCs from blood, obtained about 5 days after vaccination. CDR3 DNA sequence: TGTGCCAGCAGTTACTCAGGGACAGGGGGCTCTGGAAACACCATATATTTT. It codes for CASSYSGTGGSGNTIYF.